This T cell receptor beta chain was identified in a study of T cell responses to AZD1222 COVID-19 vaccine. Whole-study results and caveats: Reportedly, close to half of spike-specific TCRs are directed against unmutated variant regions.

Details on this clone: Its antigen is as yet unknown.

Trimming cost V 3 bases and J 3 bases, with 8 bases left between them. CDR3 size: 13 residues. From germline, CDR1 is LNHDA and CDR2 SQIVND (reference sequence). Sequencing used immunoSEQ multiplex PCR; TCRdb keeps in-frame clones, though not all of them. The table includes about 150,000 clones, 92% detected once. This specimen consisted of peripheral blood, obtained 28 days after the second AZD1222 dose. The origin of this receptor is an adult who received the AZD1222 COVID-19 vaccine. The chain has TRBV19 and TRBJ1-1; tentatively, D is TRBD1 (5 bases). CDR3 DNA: TGTGCCAGTAGTATCAGGGCGGACACTGAAGCTTTCTTT. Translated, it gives CASSIRADTEAFF. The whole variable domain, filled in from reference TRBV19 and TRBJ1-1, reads DGGITQSPKYLFRKEGQNVTLSCEQNLNHDAMYWYRQDPGQGLRLIYYSQIVNDFQKGDIAEGYSVSREKKESFPLTVTSAQKNPTAFYLCASSIRADTEAFFGQGTRLTVV.